This T cell receptor (beta chain) was sequenced during a study of blood T cell repertoires in COVID-19 (dated by TCRdb to the early 2020s). For the study in its entirety: Samples from collaborators originated in the United States, Italy and Spain and spanned both the acute and convalescent phases of COVID-19. The prospective study material was composed of cDNA or gDNA derived from T cells, B-cell-depleted T cells, or PBMCs. Subjects who had been exposed to COVID-19, were actively infected with it, or had recovered from it provided the deeply sampled blood TCRbeta repertoires that made up the dataset. The repertoires were released in a freely available public database meant as a resource for research on the immune response to SARS-CoV-2. Samples came from the ongoing ImmuneRACE study (first 160 participants) plus 1,254 subjects from 6 global collaborators. A de-identified subject ID, COVID-19 status, age in years and sex were almost always included in the sample metadata. Where available, HLA class I and class II types were taken from metadata supplied by the sample provider and were not determined by assay-based typing.

The research as a whole found: Clinical and demographic metadata were provided uncurated, with the amount varying by source and participant.

Per the germline V gene, MNHEY is the CDR1 and SVGAGI is the CDR2. A distance of 13 bases separates the germline ends of V and J, which lose 7 bases and 0 bases respectively. From the cysteine through the phenylalanine, the CDR3 covers 16 amino acids. The kept DNA is CDR3 alone, 48 bases in frame from the first base. The immunoSEQ Assay, a bias-controlled multiplex PCR, was used to amplify TCRbeta CDR3 regions from genomic DNA. Per the original workflow: Nucleated cell counts per sample were estimated from amplification of reference gene primers within the assay. To quantify the absolute abundance of each unique TCRbeta CDR3 rearrangement, sequence reads were collapsed and filtered. For each sample, productive Simpson clonality was calculated by taking the square root of Simpson's diversity index across productive rearrangements. TCRdb limited this immuneACCESS table to in-frame rearrangements with V and J called. A share of clones is missing; checked studies link under half to unresolved V genes, and the rest is unexplained. V and J calls and clone size are copied from that table; D and trimming were computed from the DNA. This sample is represented by fewer than 400,000 clones; 85% to 90% of them were singletons. About 10% of the sample rests with the top ten.

In the prospective study, participants were roughly 18 to 100 years old, resided in 24 geographic areas of the United States, and were enrolled through a virtual design. Cohort assignment in the prospective study relied on participant-reported clinical history from a screening survey and a study questionnaire. ImmuneRACE Cohort 3 recovered participants were defined by two consecutive negative NP/OP PCR tests, healthcare professional clearance, or symptom resolution. In the prospective study, whole blood, serum and a nasopharyngeal or oropharyngeal swab were collected from each participant by mobile phlebotomists. Prospective study participants could optionally give additional blood draws and questionnaires over a roughly 2-month period. Prospective study blood samples were shipped either frozen or at room temperature before DNA extraction. This clone was recorded only once. The antigen this receptor binds is unknown. No much larger clone is present one base from it, and per-base qualities are unavailable.

Sequenced: PBMCs or T cells enriched from blood (not recorded which). This receptor was obtained from a woman in her fifties or sixties who had recovered from COVID-19. This receptor chain uses TRBV6-5 and TRBJ1-6; a confident D gene designation cannot be given. The bases read TGTGCCAGCACCTACTCGTCCAGCTCCTATAATTCACCCCTCCACTTT. Translated, this gives CASTYSSSSYNSPLHF.